The 5 T cell receptor beta chains presented below share a single source sample, sequenced in a study of T cell changes during pregnancy in multiple sclerosis (dated by TCRdb to about 2019). Libraries were prepared through the immunoSEQ multiplex PCR assay. The table comes from immuneACCESS by way of TCRdb, which keeps in-frame sequences with V and J called. Part of the clones is missing from these tables; in studies checked, under half for an unresolved V gene and the rest for unknown reasons. The sample includes some 60,000 clones, with approximately 91% observed a single time. The ten largest clones add up to more than 1.5% of the sample. The sequencing here drew on peripheral blood, taken after pregnancy. All receptors derive from a female donor with multiple sclerosis, enrolled in a pregnancy study.

The rearrangement uses TRBV29-1 and TRBJ2-3, with D perhaps TRBD1 (6 bases). In germline, CDR1 is SQVTM, CDR2 ANQGSEA. The V end lost 8 bases, the J end lost 10 bases, and 22 bases lay between the germline ends. The CDR3 contains 13 residues. The chain's CDR3 is CSSGDTSATAQYF. The DNA for the CDR3 is TGCAGCTCTGGGGACACTTCGGCGACGGCGCAGTATTTT.

This chain joins TRBV7-3 and TRBJ1-6; 7 nucleotides match TRBD1. This CDR3 has 14 amino acids. The trim removed 2 bases at V and 7 bases at J, leaving 2 bases unmatched. Per germline, CDR1 SGHTA and CDR2 FQGTGA. CDR3 residues: CASSLSGQNSPLHF. DNA of the CDR3: TGTGCCAGCAGCTTATCGGGACAGAATTCACCCCTCCACTTT.

This chain joins TRBV5-4 and TRBJ2-1; D ambiguous. Between the trimmed V and J ends, which lost 0 bases and 4 bases, there was a span of 8 bases. Germline V CDR1 and CDR2: SGHNT, YYREEE (reference sequence). The CDR3 has 14 amino acids. Here the CDR3 reads CASSLGGPYNEQFF. The CDR3 DNA reads as TGTGCCAGCAGCTTGGGTGGCCCTTACAATGAGCAGTTCTTC.

CDR3 DNA: TGTGCCAGCAGCACCCGGACAGGAGGAAACACCATATATTTT. Amino acid sequence: CASSTRTGGNTIYF. V is TRBV9 and J is TRBJ1-3; 7 nucleotides agree with TRBD1. The V gene end was trimmed by 4 bases and the J gene end by 4 bases; junction bases not matched to a gene: 5. The CDR3 spans 14 residues. Germline V gives CDR1 SGDLS, CDR2 YYNGEE.

This clone turned up a few times. Distinct nucleotide sequences in the sample also encode this CDR3. V is TRBV7-9 and J is TRBJ2-1; 10 bases are a match to TRBD2. The J segment lost 4 bases and the V segment lost 2 bases, leaving 5 bases of the junction unmatched. This CDR3 has 16 amino acids. Germline assignment: CDR1 SEHNR and CDR2 FQNEAQ (reference sequence). The CDR3 nucleotides are TGTGCCAGCAGCTTATCCCTAGCGGGGGCTTACAATGAGCAGTTCTTC. Translation gives CASSLSLAGAYNEQFF.